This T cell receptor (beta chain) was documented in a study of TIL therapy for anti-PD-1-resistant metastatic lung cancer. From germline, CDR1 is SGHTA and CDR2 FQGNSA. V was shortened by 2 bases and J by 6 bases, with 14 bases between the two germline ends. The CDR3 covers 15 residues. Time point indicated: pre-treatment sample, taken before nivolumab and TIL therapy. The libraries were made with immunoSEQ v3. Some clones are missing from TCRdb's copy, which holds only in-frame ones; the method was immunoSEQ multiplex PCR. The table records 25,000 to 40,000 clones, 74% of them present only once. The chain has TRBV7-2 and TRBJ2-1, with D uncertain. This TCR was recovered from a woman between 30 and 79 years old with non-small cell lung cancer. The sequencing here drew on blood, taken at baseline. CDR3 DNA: TGTGCCAGCAGCTTAAGTAGTGGGGTGTTCAATGAGCAGTTCTTC. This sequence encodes CASSLSSGVFNEQFF.